A selection of T cell receptor beta chains follows, all from one sample in a study of blood T cell repertoires in COVID-19. Assay: immunoSEQ multiplex PCR; the TCRdb copy retains only in-frame clones and omits some. The data show roughly 140,000 clones, about 90% seen once. The sample consisted of peripheral blood. These receptors originate from a man aged 50 to 60 with active or convalescent COVID-19. CDR3s include the opening cysteine and the closing phenylalanine or tryptophan. The D gene is left open where the match is weak. Clone size is stated in some rows and not others, as once, few, many or a class when expanded.

.	TRBV18	TRBJ2-5	.	TGTGCCAGCTCAATCCTCGGACAGACTCAAGAGACCCAGTACTTC	CASSILGQTQETQYF
TRBD1	TRBV3-1/TRBV3-2	TRBJ2-1	.	TGTGCCAGCAGCCAATACGTGGGACAGGGGCACAATGAGCAGTTCTTC	CASSQYVGQGHNEQFF
TRBD2	TRBV7-9	TRBJ2-3	.	TGTGCCAGCGGGAGGGACACAGATACGCAGTATTTT	CASGRDTDTQYF
.	TRBV27	TRBJ2-2	.	TGTGCCAGCAGTTTATTGGTCAGCACCGGGGAGCTGTTTTTT	CASSLLVSTGELFF
TRBD1	TRBV11-1	TRBJ2-5	.	TGTGCCAGCAGCAACCGGGACAGGGAGGTGACCCAGTACTTC	CASSNRDREVTQYF
.	TRBV2	TRBJ2-7	.	TGTGCCAGCAGTGAAGCCCTAAGTGTCTACGAGCAGTACTTC	CASSEALSVYEQYF
TRBD2	TRBV5-1	TRBJ2-3	.	TGCGCCAGCAGGTTACCGGGACTAGCGGGCGGCGATACGCAGTATTTT	CASRLPGLAGGDTQYF
.	TRBV7-2	TRBJ2-5	.	TGTGCCAGCAGGGCTAGCGTCCAAGAGACCCAGTACTTC	CASRASVQETQYF
TRBD2	TRBV9	TRBJ2-2	.	TGTGCCAGCAGCGTAGCGGGGGGGAAGAACACCGGGGAGCTGTTTTTT	CASSVAGGKNTGELFF
TRBD1	TRBV19	TRBJ1-1	.	TGTGCCAGTAGCGAAGAGACAGGGGGCGGATTTGGAGCTTTCTTT	CASSEETGGGFGAFF
TRBD2	TRBV4-2	TRBJ2-5	few	TGTGCCAGCAGCCGAGGACTAGCGAAAGAGACCCAGTACTTC	CASSRGLAKETQYF
TRBD2	TRBV7-9	TRBJ2-1	.	TGTGCCAGCAGAACTGGCGGGGGGGTCCGATGGGATGAGCAGTTCTTC	CASRTGGGVRWDEQFF
TRBD2	TRBV7-2	TRBJ2-1	.	TGTGCCAGCAGCTCGTCTTCGGGACTAGGCGTAAATGAGCAGTTCTTC	CASSSSSGLGVNEQFF
TRBD2	TRBV6-2/TRBV6-3	TRBJ2-7	once	TGTGCCAGCAGTTACACTAGCGGGATTAACGAGCAGTACTTC	CASSYTSGINEQYF
TRBD1	TRBV28	TRBJ1-3	.	TGTGCCAGCAGTACCCCCCAGGACAGGGGATACACCATATATTTT	CASSTPQDRGYTIYF
.	TRBV7-3	TRBJ2-1	.	TGTGCCAGCAGCTTATTTGAGCGCTTCAATGAGCAGTTCTTC	CASSLFERFNEQFF
TRBD1	TRBV24-1	TRBJ1-5	.	TGTGCCACCAGTGACCGCAAAGGGGGCTCTCAGCCCCAGCATTTT	CATSDRKGGSQPQHF
.	TRBV4-1	TRBJ1-2	few	TGCGCCAGCAGCCCGCAGGGGTCTTATGGCTACACCTTC	CASSPQGSYGYTF
.	TRBV7-9	TRBJ2-2	.	TGTGCCAGCAGCCCCCGGGAGCAGAACACCGGGGAGCTGTTTTTT	CASSPREQNTGELFF
.	TRBV2	TRBJ2-1	.	TGTGCCAGCAGCCTCGGGGTCGGTGAGCAGTTCTTC	CASSLGVGEQFF
.	TRBV27	TRBJ2-3	.	TGTGCCAGCAAGGAGCGGGTGAGCACAGATACGCAGTATTTT	CASKERVSTDTQYF
.	TRBV28	TRBJ1-4	.	TGTGCCAGCAGTTTATTAGCGGGGCGCAGGGTAAATGAAAAACTGTTTTTT	CASSLLAGRRVNEKLFF
.	TRBV5-4	TRBJ1-6	.	TGTGCCAGCAGCTTTAATAATTCACCCCTCCACTTT	CASSFNNSPLHF
TRBD1	TRBV5-8	TRBJ2-1	.	TGTGCCAGCAGCACCGGGACAGGGAGCTCCTACAATGAGCAGTTCTTC	CASSTGTGSSYNEQFF
.	TRBV28	TRBJ2-7	.	TGTGCCAGCAGTTTATATACTGGGTTAGGAGACTACGAGCAGTACTTC	CASSLYTGLGDYEQYF
.	TRBV27	TRBJ2-1	.	TGTGCCAGCGGGAGTCGCTCCTACAATGAGCAGTTCTTC	CASGSRSYNEQFF
TRBD2	TRBV6-1	TRBJ2-1	.	TGTGCCAGCAGTGACCGTCTAGCGGGCTACAATGAGCAGTTCTTC	CASSDRLAGYNEQFF
.	TRBV19	TRBJ1-1	once	TGTGCCAGTAGTAGCACTCATAGGGGCACTGAAGCTTTCTTT	CASSSTHRGTEAFF
.	TRBV25-1	TRBJ2-1	.	TGTGCCAGCAGTGGAACTCAGCAGTTCTTC	CASSGTQQFF
TRBD1	TRBV19	TRBJ2-5	once	TGTGCCAGTAGTATCGGGACAGGGAAAGAGACCCAGTACTTC	CASSIGTGKETQYF
TRBD1	TRBV7-2	TRBJ2-6	once	TGTGCCAGCAGCTTAGCCGACAGGGGTGGAGGGGCCAACGTCCTGACTTTC	CASSLADRGGGANVLTF
.	TRBV20-1	TRBJ2-1	few	TGCAGTGGCAATAGCGTCAATGAGCAGTTCTTC	CSGNSVNEQFF
.	TRBV6-5	TRBJ2-3	.	TGTGCCAGCAGTAACCCCGGGGCAGATACGCAGTATTTT	CASSNPGADTQYF
TRBD2	TRBV4-1	TRBJ2-1	.	TGCGCCAGCAGCCCGACTAGCGGGAGCTACAATGAGCAGTTCTTC	CASSPTSGSYNEQFF
.	TRBV6-1	TRBJ2-2	.	TGTGCCAGCAGTGAAGAAACGGCGGGTCCCGGGGAGCTGTTTTTT	CASSEETAGPGELFF
TRBD1	TRBV18	TRBJ1-4	once	TGTGCCAGCTCACCAGGGGGACAGGAAAATGAAAAACTGTTTTTT	CASSPGGQENEKLFF
TRBD2	TRBV29-1	TRBJ2-2	few	TGCAGCGTGGGACTAGCGTCCACCGGGGAGCTGTTTTTT	CSVGLASTGELFF
.	TRBV4-1	TRBJ2-7	.	TGCGCCAGCAGCCAAGTGGTGGGAGTCGCGAACGAGCAGTACTTC	CASSQVVGVANEQYF
TRBD2	TRBV19	TRBJ2-1	.	TGTGCCAGTAGTATAGAGGCGGGAGTCTACAATGAGCAGTTCTTC	CASSIEAGVYNEQFF
TRBD1	TRBV5-1	TRBJ2-2	.	TGCGCCAGCAGCTACGGGACAGGGAACACCGGGGAGCTGTTTTTT	CASSYGTGNTGELFF
TRBD1	TRBV6-5	TRBJ1-1	.	TGTGCCAGCAGCGTCAGAGACAGGGTGGCTTTCTTT	CASSVRDRVAFF
TRBD1	TRBV5-8	TRBJ2-5	.	TGTGCCAGCAGCCTCGGACAGGGGTTGGGCGAGACCCAGTACTTC	CASSLGQGLGETQYF
.	TRBV12-5	TRBJ1-1	.	TGTGCTAGTGGTTTAGAACATCGCACTGAAGCTTTCTTT	CASGLEHRTEAFF
.	TRBV7-6	TRBJ2-7	.	TGTGCCAGCAGCCCTCAGACAGGAAGAACCTACGAGCAGTACTTC	CASSPQTGRTYEQYF
.	TRBV2	TRBJ1-2	once	TGTGCCAGCAGTTCAGGGTTTCCAACCACCTATGGCTACACCTTC	CASSSGFPTTYGYTF
TRBD2	TRBV28	TRBJ2-7	.	TGTGCCAGCAGTCCAGGGACTAGCGGGAGGGTCGAGCAGTACTTC	CASSPGTSGRVEQYF
TRBD2	TRBV2	TRBJ2-2	.	TGTGCCAGCAGTGCGGTAGCGGGAGTACGCGGGGAGCTGTTTTTT	CASSAVAGVRGELFF
TRBD2	TRBV5-1	TRBJ2-5	.	TGCGCCAGCAGCCCGGGACTAGCGGGAGCAGAGACCCAGTACTTC	CASSPGLAGAETQYF
.	TRBV6-5	TRBJ2-7	.	TGTGCCAGCAGTTACGTAACCGGGAGTTACGAGCAGTACTTC	CASSYVTGSYEQYF